Listed below are T cell receptor beta chains from one sample, sequenced in a study of CD4 T cells in relation to SARS-CoV-2 and coronaviruses. Their antigens remain unidentified. Method: immunoSEQ multiplex PCR; TCRdb's copy keeps in-frame clones and lacks some. The table shows around 15,000 clones, with over 75% occurring only once. What was sequenced was CD4+ T cells from PBMCs, cultured in vitro. The origin of the receptors is a human donor in good health. Each CDR3 is given with its conserved first and last residue. The D gene is left open where the match is weak. Size values are once, few and many counts, or a class for expanded clones, and some rows have none.

d_gene: TRBD1
len: 18
v_gene: TRBV5-1
j_gene: TRBJ1-4
abundance: once
CDR3aa: CASSWTGGTASTNEKLFF
CDR3nt: TGCGCCAGCAGCTGGACAGGGGGCACGGCTTCAACTAATGAAAAACTGTTTTTT

d_gene: .
len: 15
v_gene: TRBV6-1
j_gene: TRBJ1-2
abundance: .
CDR3aa: CASREGDIPNYGYTF
CDR3nt: TGTGCCAGCAGGGAAGGGGACATTCCTAACTATGGCTACACCTTC

d_gene: .
len: 16
v_gene: TRBV5-1
j_gene: TRBJ2-3
abundance: .
CDR3aa: CASSLVLASRTDTQYF
CDR3nt: TGCGCCAGCAGCTTAGTACTAGCTTCCCGCACAGATACGCAGTATTTT

d_gene: .
len: 14
v_gene: TRBV6-5
j_gene: TRBJ1-1
abundance: few
CDR3aa: CASSYGGTNTEAFF
CDR3nt: TGTGCCAGCAGTTACGGGGGCACAAACACTGAAGCTTTCTTT

d_gene: TRBD1
len: 14
v_gene: TRBV27
j_gene: TRBJ1-6
abundance: few
CDR3aa: CASRGQGFNSPLHF
CDR3nt: TGTGCCAGCAGGGGACAGGGATTCAATTCACCCCTCCACTTT

d_gene: .
len: 13
v_gene: TRBV6-5
j_gene: TRBJ2-7
abundance: .
CDR3aa: CASSPLGAYEQYF
CDR3nt: TGTGCCAGCAGCCCCCTGGGGGCCTACGAGCAGTACTTC

d_gene: .
len: 13
v_gene: TRBV2
j_gene: TRBJ1-4
abundance: .
CDR3aa: CASGARVNEKLFF
CDR3nt: TGTGCCAGCGGGGCTAGGGTGAATGAAAAACTGTTTTTT

d_gene: .
len: 12
v_gene: TRBV29-1
j_gene: TRBJ2-7
abundance: .
CDR3aa: CSVSTQGDEQYF
CDR3nt: TGCAGCGTCAGCACACAGGGTGACGAGCAGTACTTC

d_gene: .
len: 22
v_gene: TRBV18
j_gene: TRBJ2-4
abundance: .
CDR3aa: CASSPLKGPRRINKLAKNIQYF
CDR3nt: TGTGCCAGCTCACCACTAAAAGGACCACGGCGGATCAATAAGCTGGCCAAAAACATTCAGTACTTC

d_gene: .
len: 12
v_gene: TRBV19
j_gene: TRBJ2-2
abundance: .
CDR3aa: CASSPQIGELFF
CDR3nt: TGTGCCAGTAGTCCACAGATCGGGGAGCTGTTTTTT

d_gene: .
len: 11
v_gene: TRBV30
j_gene: TRBJ1-2
abundance: .
CDR3aa: CAWKLMGGYTF
CDR3nt: TGTGCCTGGAAACTAATGGGTGGCTACACCTTC

d_gene: .
len: 16
v_gene: TRBV7-9
j_gene: TRBJ1-2
abundance: few
CDR3aa: CASNYLPVGLNYGYTF
CDR3nt: TGTGCCAGCAACTACCTCCCCGTGGGTCTTAACTATGGCTACACCTTC

d_gene: .
len: 18
v_gene: TRBV14
j_gene: TRBJ1-4
abundance: .
CDR3aa: CASSQVISAGQSNEKLFF
CDR3nt: TGTGCCAGCAGCCAAGTCATAAGTGCAGGTCAATCCAATGAAAAACTGTTTTTT

d_gene: .
len: 15
v_gene: TRBV6-4
j_gene: TRBJ2-3
abundance: .
CDR3aa: CASSPSVSSTDTQYF
CDR3nt: TGTGCCAGCAGTCCTAGCGTTTCTAGCACAGATACGCAGTATTTT

d_gene: .
len: 15
v_gene: TRBV30
j_gene: TRBJ2-6
abundance: .
CDR3aa: CAWSVRRSGANVLTF
CDR3nt: TGTGCCTGGAGTGTTCGTCGCTCTGGGGCCAACGTCCTGACTTTC

d_gene: TRBD1
len: 15
v_gene: TRBV6-5
j_gene: TRBJ1-5
abundance: .
CDR3aa: CASRPGTGGWQPQHF
CDR3nt: TGTGCCAGCAGACCCGGGACAGGGGGCTGGCAGCCCCAGCATTTT

d_gene: .
len: 13
v_gene: TRBV29-1
j_gene: TRBJ2-5
abundance: .
CDR3aa: CSVETSPGETQYF
CDR3nt: TGCAGCGTTGAAACATCCCCGGGGGAGACCCAGTACTTC

d_gene: .
len: 14
v_gene: TRBV5-8
j_gene: TRBJ1-2
abundance: .
CDR3aa: CASSLMEGGYGYTF
CDR3nt: TGTGCCAGCAGCTTGATGGAGGGAGGCTATGGCTACACCTTC

d_gene: .
len: 11
v_gene: TRBV25-1
j_gene: TRBJ1-2
abundance: .
CDR3aa: CASNTGSAYTF
CDR3nt: TGTGCCAGCAACACGGGTTCAGCCTACACCTTC

d_gene: .
len: 15
v_gene: TRBV28
j_gene: TRBJ1-2
abundance: .
CDR3aa: CASSLGERGRGGYTF
CDR3nt: TGTGCCAGCAGTTTAGGAGAAAGGGGTAGGGGAGGCTACACCTTC

d_gene: TRBD1
len: 15
v_gene: TRBV28
j_gene: TRBJ2-7
abundance: .
CDR3aa: CASSLWGQGVHEQYF
CDR3nt: TGTGCCAGCAGTTTATGGGGACAGGGGGTCCACGAGCAGTACTTC

d_gene: .
len: 14
v_gene: TRBV28
j_gene: TRBJ2-5
abundance: .
CDR3aa: CATTRGTFQETQYF
CDR3nt: TGTGCCACCACCCGGGGGACTTTCCAAGAGACCCAGTACTTC

d_gene: .
len: 14
v_gene: TRBV6-5
j_gene: TRBJ2-1
abundance: .
CDR3aa: CASLLEGPYNEQFF
CDR3nt: TGTGCCAGCTTACTGGAGGGCCCCTACAATGAGCAGTTCTTC

d_gene: TRBD1
len: 16
v_gene: TRBV24-1
j_gene: TRBJ2-2
abundance: once
CDR3aa: CATSEPGQGRPGELFF
CDR3nt: TGTGCCACCAGTGAACCCGGACAGGGAAGACCCGGGGAGCTGTTTTTT

d_gene: .
len: 12
v_gene: TRBV6-5
j_gene: TRBJ1-1
abundance: .
CDR3aa: CASSSVGAEAFF
CDR3nt: TGTGCCAGCAGTTCTGTGGGGGCTGAAGCTTTCTTT

d_gene: .
len: 15
v_gene: TRBV2
j_gene: TRBJ1-5
abundance: .
CDR3aa: CASMGTALANQPQHF
CDR3nt: TGTGCCAGCATGGGTACAGCCCTAGCAAATCAGCCCCAGCATTTT

d_gene: TRBD2
len: 16
v_gene: TRBV7-9
j_gene: TRBJ2-3
abundance: .
CDR3aa: CASSPRTSGSTDTQYF
CDR3nt: TGTGCCAGCAGCCCCCGGACTAGCGGGAGCACAGATACGCAGTATTTT

d_gene: .
len: 16
v_gene: TRBV9
j_gene: TRBJ2-1
abundance: few
CDR3aa: CASSVAGGLSYNEQFF
CDR3nt: TGTGCCAGCAGCGTAGCGGGTGGCTTGTCCTACAATGAGCAGTTCTTC

d_gene: .
len: 14
v_gene: TRBV5-1
j_gene: TRBJ2-2
abundance: .
CDR3aa: CASSLEGGTGELFF
CDR3nt: TGCGCCAGCAGCTTGGAGGGCGGGACCGGGGAGCTGTTTTTT

d_gene: TRBD1
len: 16
v_gene: TRBV19
j_gene: TRBJ1-2
abundance: .
CDR3aa: CASSTRPTGGNYGYTF
CDR3nt: TGTGCCAGTAGTACCCGTCCGACAGGGGGAAACTATGGCTACACCTTC

d_gene: .
len: 11
v_gene: TRBV29-1
j_gene: TRBJ1-2
abundance: .
CDR3aa: CSVNRVNGYTF
CDR3nt: TGCAGCGTTAACAGGGTCAACGGCTACACCTTC

d_gene: TRBD1
len: 12
v_gene: TRBV3-1/TRBV3-2
j_gene: TRBJ2-7
abundance: .
CDR3aa: CASSWDRDEQYF
CDR3nt: TGTGCCAGCAGTTGGGACAGGGACGAGCAGTACTTC

d_gene: TRBD1
len: 13
v_gene: TRBV10-2
j_gene: TRBJ1-1
abundance: .
CDR3aa: CATPDRGETEAFF
CDR3nt: TGCGCCACACCGGACAGGGGAGAAACTGAAGCTTTCTTT

d_gene: .
len: 13
v_gene: TRBV6-1
j_gene: TRBJ1-1
abundance: .
CDR3aa: CASSEAGRGEAFF
CDR3nt: TGTGCCAGCAGTGAAGCAGGAAGGGGGGAAGCTTTCTTT

d_gene: .
len: 12
v_gene: TRBV11-2
j_gene: TRBJ1-2
abundance: few
CDR3aa: CASSLSGYRYTF
CDR3nt: TGTGCCAGCAGCCTATCAGGGTACCGCTACACCTTC

d_gene: .
len: 14
v_gene: TRBV28
j_gene: TRBJ1-1
abundance: .
CDR3aa: CASSSPGIRTEAFF
CDR3nt: TGTGCCAGCAGTTCGCCAGGGATTCGCACTGAAGCTTTCTTT

d_gene: .
len: 11
v_gene: TRBV20-1
j_gene: TRBJ1-2
abundance: .
CDR3aa: CSVSDSYGYTF
CDR3nt: TGCAGTGTCTCGGACAGCTATGGCTACACCTTC